This T cell receptor beta chain comes out of a study of shared clonotypes between healthy human individuals. Findings and caveats of the study: Rarefaction revealed incomplete sorted-subset sequencing despite large depth.

CDR1 SEHNR and CDR2 FQNEAQ come from the germline V gene (reference sequence). The CDR3 runs to 14 residues. Trimming removed 3 bases at V and 2 bases at J, with 11 bases between. The assay was run at deep level. The protocol was immunoSEQ multiplex PCR, while the TCRdb copy is restricted to in-frame clones and leaves out a portion. The sample consists of about 2,200,000 clones, 90% to 95% of them appearing once. As for this clone: Its antigen is currently unknown.

Terminally differentiated effector memory CD45RA+ cells were left out of the naive CD8 fraction, which was CD45RO-negative and positively selected for CCR7. This chain uses TRBV7-9 with TRBJ2-7; D may be TRBD1 (5 bases). Sequenced input: naive CD8+ T cells from PBMCs. This receptor was obtained from a man aged 18-30 years in good health. Some clones in this sample may be carry-over from other donors' samples. CDR3 amino acids: CASSFRALTYEQYF. DNA for the CDR3: TGTGCCAGCAGCTTCAGGGCCCTAACCTACGAGCAGTACTTC.